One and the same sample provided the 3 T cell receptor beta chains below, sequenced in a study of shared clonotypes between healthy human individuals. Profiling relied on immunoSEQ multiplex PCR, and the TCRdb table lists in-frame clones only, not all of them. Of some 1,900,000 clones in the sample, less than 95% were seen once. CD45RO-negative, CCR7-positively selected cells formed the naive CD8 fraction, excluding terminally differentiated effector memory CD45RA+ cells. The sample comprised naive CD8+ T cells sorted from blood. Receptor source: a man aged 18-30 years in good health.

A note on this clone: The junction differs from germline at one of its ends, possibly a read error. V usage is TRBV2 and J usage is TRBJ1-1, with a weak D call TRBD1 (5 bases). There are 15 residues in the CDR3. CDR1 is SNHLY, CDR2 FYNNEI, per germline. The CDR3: CASSVQTVSNIEAFF. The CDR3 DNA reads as TGTGCCAGCAGTGTTCAGACAGTTTCAAACATTGAAGCTTTCTTT.

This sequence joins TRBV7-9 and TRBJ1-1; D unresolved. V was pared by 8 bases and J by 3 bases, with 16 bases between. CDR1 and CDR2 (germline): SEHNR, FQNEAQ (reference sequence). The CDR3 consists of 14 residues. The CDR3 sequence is CASFRAGGYTEAFF. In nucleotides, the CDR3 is TGTGCCAGCTTCCGGGCGGGTGGGTACACTGAAGCTTTCTTT.

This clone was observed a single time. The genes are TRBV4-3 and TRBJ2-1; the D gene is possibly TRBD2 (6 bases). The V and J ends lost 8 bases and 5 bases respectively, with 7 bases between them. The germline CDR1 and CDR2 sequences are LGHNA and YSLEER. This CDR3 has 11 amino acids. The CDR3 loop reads CASGGNNEQFF. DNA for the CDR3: TGCGCCAGCGGGGGGAACAATGAGCAGTTCTTC.